This T cell receptor beta chain was sequenced in a study of blood T cell repertoires in COVID-19. Study-wide background: Spain, Italy and the United States supplied samples that represented acute and convalescent COVID-19. T cells, B-cell-depleted T cells, or PBMCs provided the cDNA or gDNA that served as material.

The V and J ends lost 0 bases and 7 bases respectively, with 10 bases between them. CDR1 is SGHNT and CDR2 is YYREEE in the germline V gene (reference sequence). The CDR3 covers 13 residues. Assay used: immunoSEQ multiplex PCR; TCRdb lists only in-frame clones, some missing. This sample has around 190,000 clones, with approximately 80% found just once. The sequenced material came from peripheral blood. The chain recombines TRBV5-4 with TRBJ1-2; tentative D call: TRBD1 (6 bases). The origin of this receptor is a woman between 35 and 50 years old with COVID-19, enrolled during active disease. The CDR3 DNA sequence: TGTGCCAGCAGCTTGGATCAGGGGCTTGGCTACACCTTC. It specifies CASSLDQGLGYTF.